Presented here are 21 T cell receptor beta chains from one specimen sequenced in a study of cytomegalovirus exposure and HLA in healthy donors. Generated by immunoSEQ multiplex PCR, the TCRdb table keeps only in-frame clones and is missing some. The sample carries over 200,000 clones, over 75% recorded once. The material sequenced was PBMCs. The receptors were sampled from a woman aged 18-29 years in good health and CMV-seropositive.

V gene TRBV7-9 combines with J gene TRBJ2-7; a possible D gene is TRBD1 (5 bases). Germline V gene data show CDR1 as SEHNR and CDR2 as FQNEAQ (reference sequence). Trimming left V 5 bases short and J 6 bases short, with 14 bases between. The CDR3 runs to 13 residues. CDR3 protein: CASSPSVGAEQYF. The DNA of the CDR3 is TGTGCCAGCAGCCCGTCAGTAGGGGCCGAGCAGTACTTC.

This chain uses TRBV11-2 with TRBJ1-1; D is unclear. The CDR3 runs to 17 residues. Germline assignment: CDR1 SGHAT and CDR2 FQNNGV. Trimming stripped 3 bases from V and 1 base from J, with 18 bases between. The CDR3 region has the DNA TGTGCCAGCAGCTTGTCGAGTGAGGGAGGGTCGAACACTGAAGCTTTCTTT. Its translation is CASSLSSEGGSNTEAFF.

The chain employs TRBV7-9 and TRBJ1-4, with unresolved D. V lost 1 base and J 0 bases, leaving 6 bases between the germline ends. CDR1 and CDR2 from the germline V gene are SEHNR and FQNEAQ (reference sequence). The CDR3 spans 15 residues. CDR3 in DNA: TGTGCCAGCAGCTTAGGAACTACAACTAATGAAAAACTGTTTTTT. Translation: CASSLGTTTNEKLFF.

The chain recombines TRBV30 with TRBJ2-7; D unclear. Germline loops: CDR1 GTSNPN, CDR2 SVGIG (reference sequence). The CDR3 extends over 15 amino acids. V dropped 1 base and J dropped 5 bases, with 18 bases sitting between them. The CDR3 protein is CAWSAPATRRDEQYF. In DNA, the CDR3 is TGTGCCTGGAGTGCACCGGCGACCCGACGGGACGAGCAGTACTTC.

The chain employs TRBV5-1 and TRBJ1-4; 9 nucleotides agree with TRBD1. The junction had 8 bases not matched to a gene; V was cut back by 0 bases and J by 8 bases. The length of the CDR3 is 16 residues. Germline V CDR1 and CDR2: SGHRS, YFSETQ. This CDR3 reads CASSLGGQGLSEKLFF. CDR3 nucleotide sequence: TGCGCCAGCAGCTTGGGGGGACAGGGCCTTTCGGAAAAACTGTTTTTT.

This chain connects TRBV28 to TRBJ2-7; 10 positions agree with TRBD2. CDR1 is MDHEN and CDR2 is SYDVKM in the germline V gene. The junction had 5 bases not matched to a gene; V was cut back by 1 base and J by 5 bases. This CDR3 has 15 amino acids. CDR3 sequence reads: CASSLSLAGVDEQYF. CDR3 coding DNA: TGTGCCAGCAGTTTATCGCTAGCGGGAGTCGACGAGCAGTACTTC.

V gene TRBV30 combines with J gene TRBJ2-7, with TRBD1 identical over 10 bases. This CDR3 comprises 13 residues. CDR1 GTSNPN and CDR2 SVGIG come from the germline V gene (reference sequence). Germline trimming cut 4 bases from V and 7 bases from J; bases unmatched to any gene: 7. CDR3 DNA: TGTGCCTGGACTCGACAGGGGGCGGAGGAGCAGTACTTC. Protein sequence: CAWTRQGAEEQYF. Full variable domain (missing parts from reference TRBV30 and TRBJ2-7): SQTIHQWPATLVQPVGSPLSLECTVEGTSNPNLYWYRQAAGRGLQLLFYSVGIGQISSEVPQNLSASRPQDRQFILSSKKLLLSDSGFYLCAWTRQGAEEQYFGPGTRLTVT.

The chain recombines TRBV5-8 with TRBJ1-4, with a tentative D call TRBD1 (5 bases). Trimming pared 0 bases from V and 3 bases from J, leaving 15 bases between. CDR3 length: 17 residues. Germline V lookup: CDR1 SGHTS, CDR2 YDEGEE. The CDR3 nucleotides are TGTGCCAGCAGCTTGGGGCCCTCTAGGGGTGCTAATGAAAAACTGTTTTTT. Translation gives CASSLGPSRGANEKLFF.

The chain is built from TRBV19 and TRBJ2-5, with 7 positions matching TRBD1. Trimming took 3 bases from V and 7 from J; bases not matched to a gene: 8. Germline V gene lookup returns CDR1 LNHDA and CDR2 SQIVND (reference sequence). The CDR3 has 14 amino acids. The CDR3 loop is CASSMTGPVRTQYF. The CDR3 DNA reads as TGTGCCAGTAGTATGACAGGGCCGGTTCGGACCCAGTACTTC.

V usage is TRBV7-8 and J usage is TRBJ2-1, with D possibly matching TRBD2 (5 bases). The V gene lost 4 bases and the J gene lost 0 bases, with 13 bases spanning the gap. The CDR3 totals 16 residues. Germline lookup yields CDR1 SGHVS and CDR2 FQNEAQ. The CDR3 protein is CASSYPGSSSYNEQFF. DNA of the CDR3: TGTGCCAGCAGCTACCCGGGATCGAGCTCCTACAATGAGCAGTTCTTC.

This clone was recorded only once. The genes are TRBV11-2 and TRBJ1-2; a weak D match, TRBD1 (5 bases). The V gene lost 7 bases and the J gene lost 8 bases, with 17 bases spanning the gap. CDR3 length equals 13 residues. CDR1 is SGHAT, CDR2 FQNNGV, per germline. The CDR3 coding sequence is TGTGCCAGCACCCCCACGAAAGGGGTCGGCTACACCTTC. Amino acid sequence: CASTPTKGVGYTF.

This chain connects TRBV5-6 to TRBJ1-2; the match to TRBD1 covers 9 bases. CDR1 is SGHDT and CDR2 is YYEEEE in the germline V gene. The trim removed 2 bases at V and 3 bases at J, leaving 8 bases unmatched. The CDR3 has 16 residues. DNA for the CDR3: TGTGCCAGCAGCTTCATGACAGGGGGAAGACACTATGGCTACACCTTC. The encoded protein is CASSFMTGGRHYGYTF.

In its sample, this clone was seen once. The rearrangement joins TRBV4-1 to TRBJ1-2; no clear D gene. Trimming left V 0 bases short and J 2 bases short, with 13 bases between. CDR1 and CDR2 (germline): MGHRA, YSYEKL. This CDR3 has 16 amino acids. The CDR3 spells CASSQERVGLNYGYTF. The CDR3 DNA follows: TGCGCCAGCAGCCAAGAACGGGTTGGACTGAACTATGGCTACACCTTC.

The chain employs TRBV30 and TRBJ1-5; D is uncertain. This CDR3 spans 13 amino acids. Trimming stripped 1 base from V and 7 bases from J, with 11 bases between. Germline CDR1 and CDR2: GTSNPN and SVGIG (reference sequence). The CDR3 DNA is TGTGCCTGGAGTGAGGAGGGATCCCAGCCCCAGCATTTT. This sequence encodes CAWSEEGSQPQHF.

The genes are TRBV14 and TRBJ2-5; the match to TRBD2 covers 10 bases. Germline CDR1 is SGHDN and CDR2 is FVKESK. Trimming took 0 bases from V and 5 from J; bases not matched to a gene: 3. The CDR3 length is 15 residues. The CDR3 DNA reads as TGTGCCAGCAGCCAAGACGCGGGACTAGCGGAGACCCAGTACTTC. It is translated as CASSQDAGLAETQYF.

This chain links TRBV5-1 with TRBJ2-7; 9 nucleotides align to TRBD1. Germline CDR1 SGHRS, CDR2 YFSETQ. With V trimmed by 6 bases and J by 0 bases, 13 bases remained unmatched. The CDR3 has 17 amino acids. CDR3 in DNA: TGCGCCAGCACCACCGGGACAGGGTATCCCGGCTCCTACGAGCAGTACTTC. This sequence encodes CASTTGTGYPGSYEQYF. The whole variable domain, filled in from reference TRBV5-1 and TRBJ2-7, reads KAGVTQTPRYLIKTRGQQVTLSCSPISGHRSVSWYQQTPGQGLQFLFEYFSETQRNKGNFPGRFSGRQFSNSRSEMNVSTLELGDSALYLCASTTGTGYPGSYEQYFGPGTRLTVT.

This sequence joins TRBV5-4 and TRBJ2-4; 7 bases agree with TRBD2. The CDR3 contains 17 residues. V gave up 1 base and J gave up 2 bases; unmatched junction bases: 9. Germline loops: CDR1 SGHNT, CDR2 YYREEE (reference sequence). CDR3 in DNA: TGTGCCAGCAGCTTGAGGAGTGCGGGAGTGCCCAAAAACATTCAGTACTTC. Translation: CASSLRSAGVPKNIQYF.

The J gene is TRBJ1-1, the V gene TRBV10-3; D is undetermined. Trimming removed 6 bases from V and 9 bases from J, with 17 bases in between. Germline V gene lookup returns CDR1 ENHRY and CDR2 SYGVKD. This CDR3 is 13 amino acids long. The CDR3 here is CAIRNGIPTQAFF. CDR3 DNA sequence: TGTGCCATCAGGAACGGGATACCCACCCAAGCTTTCTTT.

The chain employs TRBV7-9 and TRBJ1-2, with D possibly being TRBD1 (5 bases). V lost 5 bases to trimming and J lost 4 bases, with 20 bases between them. The length of the CDR3 is 16 residues. Per germline, CDR1 SEHNR and CDR2 FQNEAQ (reference sequence). The CDR3 loop reads CASSPGQGSSSYGYTF. The DNA for the CDR3 is TGTGCCAGCAGCCCGGGTCAGGGCTCGTCTTCCTATGGCTACACCTTC.

This clone was picked up a small number of times. V usage is TRBV18 and J usage is TRBJ1-4; D gene uncertain. This CDR3 has 12 residues. V was pared by 6 bases and J by 7 bases, with 9 bases between. Germline V lookup: CDR1 KGHSH, CDR2 LQKENI. The CDR3 spells CASSPGIEKLFF. CDR3 nucleotide sequence: TGTGCCAGCTCCCCGGGGATTGAAAAACTGTTTTTT.

The chain employs TRBV5-6 and TRBJ1-2; D is ambiguous. The CDR3 covers 13 residues. Germline V CDR1 and CDR2: SGHDT, YYEEEE. V lost 0 bases and J 3 bases, leaving 6 bases between the germline ends. Here the CDR3 DNA reads TGTGCCAGCAGCTTGGAACACGACTATGGCTACACCTTC. As protein: CASSLEHDYGYTF.